Listed below are T cell receptor beta chains from one sample, sequenced in a study of beta chain features in type 1 diabetes. The protocol was immunoSEQ multiplex PCR, while the TCRdb copy is restricted to in-frame clones and leaves out a portion. Found here are 130,000 to 150,000 clones, more than 9% of them singletons; the top ten hold around 1.2%. The sequencing sample was made of naive CD4+ T cells from blood. The receptors were gathered from a man aged 18-30 years in good health. The CDR3 runs from the conserved cysteine through the conserved F or W. D genes are given only for firm matches. The size entry is marked missing in some rows and otherwise reads once, few, many or a size class.

NA	NA	TRBV5-6	TRBJ1-5	TGTGCCAGCAGCTTGGGCCAGAATCAGCCCCAGCATTTT	CASSLGQNQPQHF
NA	TRBD2	TRBV10-3	TRBJ2-3	TGTGCCATCAGTGCGTCCGGGACTAGCGGGGGGGGCACAGATACGCAGTATTTT	CAISASGTSGGGTDTQYF
NA	NA	TRBV7-2	TRBJ1-2	TGTGCCAGCAGCTGGGGGGGACACCTCTATGGCTACACCTTC	CASSWGGHLYGYTF
few	TRBD1	TRBV5-6	TRBJ1-5	TGTGCCAGCAGCACCGACAGGGGCCAGCCCCAGCATTTT	CASSTDRGQPQHF
few	NA	TRBV11-2	TRBJ2-1	TGTGCCAGCAGCTTAGTGGCGGACAGTTTCAATGAGCAGTTCTTC	CASSLVADSFNEQFF
few	NA	TRBV7-2	TRBJ2-2	TGTGCCAGCAGCTGGGAAGAGGGGGCCGGGGAGCTGTTTTTT	CASSWEEGAGELFF
NA	NA	TRBV6-5	TRBJ1-1	TGTGCCAGCACTAAACCGGGGGGTTTCACTGAAGCTTTCTTT	CASTKPGGFTEAFF
NA	TRBD2	TRBV7-9	TRBJ2-7	TGTGCCAGCAGCCTGCGGGGGGGCAGCTCCTACGAGCAGTACTTC	CASSLRGGSSYEQYF
NA	TRBD1	TRBV11-3	TRBJ1-5	TGTGCCAGCAGCTCGGACAGGGGCGGCAATCAGCCCCAGCATTTT	CASSSDRGGNQPQHF
few	NA	TRBV7-3	TRBJ2-1	TGTGCCAGCAGCTTAAGCGGTGAGCAGTTCTTC	CASSLSGEQFF
few	TRBD1	TRBV28	TRBJ2-3	TGTGCCAGCAGTTTTCCGGGACAGGGGTCAGATACGCAGTATTTT	CASSFPGQGSDTQYF
NA	TRBD2	TRBV7-2	TRBJ2-7	TGTGCCAGCAGCTTAAGACTAGCGGGGGGGTCCTACGAGCAGTACTTC	CASSLRLAGGSYEQYF
NA	TRBD1	TRBV27	TRBJ2-7	TGTGCCAGCAGTTTATACGGGGACAGGTCGTCCTACGAGCAGTACTTC	CASSLYGDRSSYEQYF
NA	TRBD1	TRBV30	TRBJ2-7	TGTGCCTGGAGTGCAGGGGGCGACGAGCAGTACTTC	CAWSAGGDEQYF
NA	NA	TRBV5-4	TRBJ2-1	TGTGCCAGCAGCTTGGCACACAACAATGAGCAGTTCTTC	CASSLAHNNEQFF
few	NA	TRBV7-2	TRBJ1-2	TGTGCCAGCAGCTTAGGGGGAGGTGATGGCTACACCTTC	CASSLGGGDGYTF
NA	TRBD1	TRBV2	TRBJ2-2	TGTGCCAGCAGTGAAACAGGACAGGGTCCCGGGGAGCTGTTTTTT	CASSETGQGPGELFF
few	NA	TRBV21-1	TRBJ1-5	TGTGCCAGCAGCAAAGCCCGCCGAGGGGGCGGTCTCCGGTGTCAGCCCCAGCATTTT	CASSKARRGGGLRCQPQHF
few	NA	TRBV9	TRBJ1-3	TGTGCCAGCAGCCCTGGGGGGGGAGGCGGAAACACCATATATTTT	CASSPGGGGGNTIYF
few	TRBD1	TRBV9	TRBJ1-2	TGTGCCAGCAGCGCGGGGGACAGCTATGGCTACACCTTC	CASSAGDSYGYTF
NA	NA	TRBV7-3	TRBJ2-7	TGTGCCAGCAGCCGAAACAGGGATTCTCAAGAGCAGTACTTC	CASSRNRDSQEQYF
many	TRBD1	TRBV18	TRBJ2-7	TGTGCCAGCTCACCCGGGACAGGGTCCTACGAGCAGTACTTC	CASSPGTGSYEQYF
many	NA	TRBV29-1	TRBJ2-1	TGCAGCGTTTACTCTCGTCGCTCCTACAATGAGCAGTTCTTC	CSVYSRRSYNEQFF
few	TRBD2	TRBV12-5	TRBJ2-1	TGTGCTAGTGGTTTGGTAAAAACTAGCGGGGTCATGTATGAGCAGTTCTTC	CASGLVKTSGVMYEQFF
many	NA	TRBV7-9	TRBJ2-4	TGTGCCAGCAGCTTAGCCGACGGGACACTAGCCAAAAACATTCAGTACTTC	CASSLADGTLAKNIQYF
few	NA	TRBV23-1	TRBJ2-7	TGCGCCAGCAGTCACGGTCTGTATTGCACAAAGCGCTACGAGCAGTACTTC	CASSHGLYCTKRYEQYF
NA	NA	TRBV9	TRBJ2-6	TGTGCCAGCAGCGTAGCGAGCTCTGGGGCCAACGTCCTGACTTTC	CASSVASSGANVLTF
few	TRBD1	TRBV25-1	TRBJ1-3	TGTGCCAGCGCCGGGACAGACGGAAACACCATATATTTT	CASAGTDGNTIYF
many	TRBD2	TRBV7-2	TRBJ2-1	TGTGCCAGCAGCTTAGGACTAGCTTACAATGAGCAGTTCTTC	CASSLGLAYNEQFF
NA	NA	TRBV28	TRBJ1-5	TGTGCCAGCAGGCAGGCCCTATATCAGCCCCAGCATTTT	CASRQALYQPQHF
NA	TRBD1	TRBV4-3	TRBJ2-2	TGCGCCAGCAGCCCCAGACAGGGAGTTTCCACCGGGGAGCTGTTTTTT	CASSPRQGVSTGELFF
NA	NA	TRBV7-3	TRBJ2-5	TGTGCCAGCAGCTGGGGGGACGCGGAGACCCAGTACTTC	CASSWGDAETQYF
few	TRBD1	TRBV7-2	TRBJ1-5	TGTGCCAGCAGCTTAATTCAGGGGGAAACCCAGCATTTT	CASSLIQGETQHF
few	TRBD2	TRBV10-2	TRBJ2-5	TGCGCCAGCAGTTTAGCGGGGGGAACCCCGGCGACCCAGTACTTC	CASSLAGGTPATQYF
few	NA	TRBV7-2	TRBJ2-3	TGTGCCAGCAGATCGGGTGGGGATACGCAGTATTTT	CASRSGGDTQYF
NA	TRBD1	TRBV19	TRBJ1-5	TGTGCCAGTAGTGCGGACAGGGATCAGCCCCAGCATTTT	CASSADRDQPQHF
NA	TRBD2	TRBV4-3	TRBJ2-2	TGCGCCAGCAGCCAAGACCTAGCGGGGGGGAACACCGGGGAGCTGTTTTTT	CASSQDLAGGNTGELFF
few	TRBD1	TRBV4-3	TRBJ1-1	TGCGCCAGCAGCCAAGATCGACAGGGGCGCACTGAAGCTTTCTTT	CASSQDRQGRTEAFF
NA	TRBD1	TRBV5-6	TRBJ1-2	TGTGCCAGCAGCGTGGACAGGGACTATGGCTACACCTTC	CASSVDRDYGYTF
NA	NA	TRBV5-6	TRBJ2-7	TGTGCCAGCAGCTTGCCAGGGGTGGCCTACGAGCAGTACTTC	CASSLPGVAYEQYF
NA	TRBD2	TRBV7-2	TRBJ2-1	TGTGCCAGCATCACTAGCGGGGGGGCCTCAGCCTACAATGAGCAGTTCTTC	CASITSGGASAYNEQFF
many	TRBD1	TRBV7-2	TRBJ2-2	TGTGCCAGCAGCCGCAGGACAGGGAGGAACACCGGGGAGCTGTTTTTT	CASSRRTGRNTGELFF
few	NA	TRBV21-1	TRBJ2-5	TGTGCCAGTCCCGGGACAGGGTACCAAGAGACCCAGTACTTC	CASPGTGYQETQYF